A selection of T cell receptor beta chains follows, all from one sample in a study of human T cells and chemical hapten exposure. TCRdb passed the RACE reads through MiXCR, listing each CDR3 protein once. The sample has around 42,000 distinct CDR3 sequences, 8.5% to 10% seen once. The input for sequencing was whole blood, taken in connection with sensitization to the hapten diphenylcyclopropenone (DPC). The receptors derive from a woman aged 25-40 years with alopecia areata. Some clones in this sample may be carry-over from other donors' samples. Each CDR3 is given with its conserved first and last residue. Each record gives: CDR3 protein, CDR3 DNA, clone size, D gene, J gene, V gene. The D gene is left open where the match is weak. Clone size is shown for a subset of rows, as once, few, many or a class of expanded clone.

CDR3aa: CASSVTSLGQSYEQYF; CDR3nt: TGTGCCAGCAGCGTAACCTCCCTGGGACAGTCCTACGAGCAGTACTTC; abundance: few; d_gene: TRBD1; j_gene: TRBJ2-7; v_gene: TRBV7-2
CDR3aa: CASSLASSEAFF; CDR3nt: TGTGCCAGCAGTTTGGCCAGCTCTGAAGCTTTCTTT; abundance: many; d_gene: -; j_gene: TRBJ1-1; v_gene: TRBV28
CDR3aa: CASSQQGAQDGYTF; CDR3nt: TGTGCCAGCAGTCAACAGGGGGCCCAGGATGGCTACACCTTC; abundance: -; d_gene: TRBD1; j_gene: TRBJ1-2; v_gene: TRBV2
CDR3aa: CASSLLGALSSYNEQFF; CDR3nt: TGTGCCAGCAGCCTGTTGGGGGCCCTGAGCTCCTACAATGAGCAGTTCTTC; abundance: many; d_gene: -; j_gene: TRBJ2-1; v_gene: TRBV6-2/TRBV6-3
CDR3aa: CASSLDPAGNSPLHF; CDR3nt: TGTGCCAGCAGCTTAGATCCGGCCGGCAATTCACCCCTCCACTTT; abundance: -; d_gene: -; j_gene: TRBJ1-6; v_gene: TRBV7-2
CDR3aa: CASGGGGGHVPTF; CDR3nt: TGTGCCAGCGGTGGTGGAGGGGGCCACGTCCCGACTTTC; abundance: many; d_gene: -; j_gene: TRBJ2-6; v_gene: TRBV28
CDR3aa: CASTLDWRSTDTQYF; CDR3nt: TGTGCCAGCACCTTGGACTGGCGAAGCACAGATACGCAGTATTTT; abundance: many; d_gene: -; j_gene: TRBJ2-3; v_gene: TRBV9
CDR3aa: CASSLWDRGLYTGELFF; CDR3nt: TGCGCCAGCAGTCTCTGGGACAGGGGGCTCTACACCGGGGAGCTGTTTTTT; abundance: once; d_gene: TRBD1; j_gene: TRBJ2-2; v_gene: TRBV23-1
CDR3aa: CSVRRDLATDTQYF; CDR3nt: TGCAGTGTCAGACGAGACCTAGCAACAGATACGCAGTATTTT; abundance: many; d_gene: -; j_gene: TRBJ2-3; v_gene: TRBV20-1
CDR3aa: CASSSGQPQHF; CDR3nt: TGTGCCAGTAGTTCCGGTCAGCCCCAGCATTTT; abundance: few; d_gene: -; j_gene: TRBJ1-5; v_gene: TRBV19